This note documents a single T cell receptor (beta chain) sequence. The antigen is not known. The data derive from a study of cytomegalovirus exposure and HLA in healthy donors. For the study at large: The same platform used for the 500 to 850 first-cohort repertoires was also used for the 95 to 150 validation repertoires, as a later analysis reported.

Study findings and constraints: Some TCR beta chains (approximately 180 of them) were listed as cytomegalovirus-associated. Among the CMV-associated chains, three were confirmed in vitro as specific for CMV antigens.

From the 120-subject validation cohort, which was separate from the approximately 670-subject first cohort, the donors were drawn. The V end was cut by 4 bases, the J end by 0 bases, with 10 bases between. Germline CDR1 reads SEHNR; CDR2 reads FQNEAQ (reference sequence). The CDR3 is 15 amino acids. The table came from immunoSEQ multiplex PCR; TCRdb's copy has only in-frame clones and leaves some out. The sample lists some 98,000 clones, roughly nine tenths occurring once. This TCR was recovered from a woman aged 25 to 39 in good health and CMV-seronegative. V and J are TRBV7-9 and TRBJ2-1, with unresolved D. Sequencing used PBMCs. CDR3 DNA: TGTGCCAGCAGCTCGATAGCCGGCTCCTACAATGAGCAGTTCTTC. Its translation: CASSSIAGSYNEQFF.